The next 22 T cell receptor beta chains were all read from a single sample in a study of blood T cell repertoires in COVID-19. Assay: immunoSEQ multiplex PCR; the TCRdb copy retains only in-frame clones and omits some. The sample shows approximately 100,000 clones, 70% to 85% of them seen only once. The sample comprised peripheral blood. The receptors originated from a man between 65 and 85 years old with acute or convalescent COVID-19.

This clone occurred a few times. The chain recombines TRBV5-1 with TRBJ2-7, with 13 nucleotides matching TRBD2. The J segment lost 4 bases and the V segment lost 0 bases, leaving 4 bases of the junction unmatched. The germline V gene has CDR1 SGHRS and CDR2 YFSETQ. The CDR3 has 16 residues. The DNA of the CDR3 is TGCGCCAGCAGCTTGGAAGAGACTAGCGGGGGGTACGAGCAGTACTTC. It codes for CASSLEETSGGYEQYF.

The chain joins TRBV16 to TRBJ1-1; no clear D gene. Germline values: CDR1 KGHSY, CDR2 FQNENV. With 4 bases removed from V and 3 bases from J, the gap between germline ends came to 24 bases. This CDR3 is 18 amino acids long. The CDR3 region is CASSLREYLAGKDTEAFF. The CDR3 nucleotides read TGTGCCAGCAGCCTAAGGGAGTACTTAGCGGGGAAGGACACTGAAGCTTTCTTT.

This clone came up once. The chain couples TRBV30 to TRBJ2-7; D is undetermined. Germline loops: CDR1 GTSNPN, CDR2 SVGIG (reference sequence). There are 12 residues in the CDR3. Trimming shortened V by 1 base and J by 6 bases, and 10 bases separated the two germline ends. CDR3 sequence: CAWSGLPGEQYF. Written as DNA, the CDR3 is TGTGCCTGGAGTGGGCTTCCGGGCGAGCAGTACTTC.

This chain connects TRBV7-9 to TRBJ2-7; D unresolved. V was clipped by 1 base and J by 6 bases, with 13 bases between them. Germline CDR1 SEHNR, CDR2 FQNEAQ (reference sequence). CDR3 size: 14 residues. CDR3 amino acids: CASSLDAAPTEQYF. The DNA for the CDR3 is TGTGCCAGCAGCTTAGATGCGGCTCCTACCGAGCAGTACTTC.

The genes are TRBV7-9 and TRBJ2-1; 10 nucleotides align to TRBD2. Germline loops: CDR1 SEHNR, CDR2 FQNEAQ (reference sequence). J gave up 6 bases and V 4 bases, and 9 bases lay outside the gene matches. CDR3 length equals 16 residues. The CDR3 sequence is CASSYLSGRASNEQFF. Here the CDR3 DNA reads TGTGCCAGCAGCTACCTAAGCGGGAGGGCGAGCAATGAGCAGTTCTTC.

This CDR3 reads CAISESRAEQYF. The CDR3 region has the DNA TGTGCCATCAGTGAGTCGAGAGCCGAGCAGTACTTC. The rearrangement links TRBV10-3 to TRBJ2-7; D gene uncertain. The germline V gene has CDR1 ENHRY and CDR2 SYGVKD. Trimming took off 0 bases at V and 6 bases at J, with 6 bases between the two ends. The CDR3 covers 12 residues.

The chain combines TRBV5-1 with TRBJ1-3; tentatively, D is TRBD1 (5 bases). Trimming stripped 10 bases from V and 8 bases from J, with 10 bases between. This CDR3 has 10 residues. The V gene's germline CDR1 is SGHRS and CDR2 YFSETQ. The chain's CDR3 is CACSGYTIYF. The CDR3 DNA reads as TGCGCCTGTTCAGGGTACACCATATATTTT.

J is TRBJ1-1 and V is TRBV7-3; D ambiguous. The germline CDR1 and CDR2 sequences are SGHTA and FQGTGA. The CDR3 is 13 amino acids. With 5 bases removed from V and 1 base from J, the gap between germline ends came to 8 bases. The DNA for the CDR3 is TGTGCCAGCAGCCCCCACAAGAACACTGAAGCTTTCTTT. Residues: CASSPHKNTEAFF.

The CDR3 coding sequence is TGTGCCAGCAGCTTAGGCTCGGCGGAGAAACGGGCTTTCTTT. Protein: CASSLGSAEKRAFF. This sequence joins TRBV13 and TRBJ1-1; D is unresolved. The CDR3 runs to 14 residues. Germline assignment: CDR1 PRHDT and CDR2 FYEKMQ (reference sequence). Trimming removed 0 bases at V and 11 bases at J, with 16 bases between.

The rearrangement uses TRBV7-8 and TRBJ2-1, with 9 bases aligning to TRBD2. CDR1 is SGHVS, CDR2 FQNEAQ, per germline. V lost 5 bases to trimming and J lost 6 bases; unmatched junction nucleotides: 8. The CDR3 totals 15 residues. The CDR3 region has the DNA TGTGCCAGCAGCCCGGAGGGACTAGCCGCCAATGAGCAGTTCTTC. It yields the protein CASSPEGLAANEQFF.

This chain connects TRBV21-1 to TRBJ2-7; no DNA check was done on the table's D call, TRBD2. TRBV21-1 is noted as a pseudogene. This CDR3 spans 13 amino acids. CDR3 DNA: TGTGCCACGGAAGACGATAAGCGGCACGAGCAGTACTTC. Translation: CATEDDKRHEQYF.

CDR3 sequence reads: CASSALRQDPSSGNTIYF. Here the CDR3 DNA reads TGTGCCAGCAGCGCGCTCCGACAGGACCCGAGCTCTGGAAACACCATATATTTT. The rearrangement uses TRBV11-2 and TRBJ1-3; D is perhaps TRBD1 (6 bases). CDR1 SGHAT and CDR2 FQNNGV come from the germline V gene. The CDR3 is 18 residues long. V was trimmed by 5 bases and J by 0 bases, leaving 20 bases between them.

The V call is TRBV19, the J call TRBJ1-2, with 11 bases that match TRBD1. CDR1 and CDR2 (germline): LNHDA, SQIVND (reference sequence). The CDR3 runs 15 residues. The trim removed 7 bases at V and 2 bases at J, leaving 6 bases unmatched. The CDR3 protein is CASIGQGAANYGYTF. The CDR3 bases are TGTGCCAGTATCGGACAGGGGGCGGCCAACTATGGCTACACCTTC.

This clone was observed a few times. The rearrangement uses TRBV18 and TRBJ2-1; D may be TRBD1 (6 bases). V lost 4 bases and J lost 2, with 9 bases in between. This CDR3 is 14 amino acids long. Germline V gene sequence: CDR1 KGHSH, CDR2 LQKENI. CDR3 region: CASSHRVAYNEQFF. The CDR3 DNA sequence: TGTGCCAGCTCACACAGGGTTGCCTACAATGAGCAGTTCTTC.

The genes are TRBV6-5 and TRBJ1-1; D perhaps matches TRBD1 (6 bases). Germline assignment: CDR1 MNHEY and CDR2 SVGAGI. This CDR3 has 14 amino acids. The V gene lost 7 bases and the J gene lost 5 bases, with 17 bases spanning the gap. This chain's CDR3 is CASTPGGSRTEAFF. The DNA of the CDR3 is TGTGCCAGCACCCCGGGGGGCAGTAGGACTGAAGCTTTCTTT.

The CDR3 DNA reads as TGTGCCAGCAGTCTGGCAGGGGAGAACACCGGGGAGCTGTTTTTT. It specifies CASSLAGENTGELFF. The J gene is TRBJ2-2, the V gene TRBV6-5; perhaps TRBD1 as D (6 bases). Germline assignment: CDR1 MNHEY and CDR2 SVGAGI. The V gene lost 5 bases and the J gene lost 1 base, with 11 bases spanning the gap. This CDR3 is built from 15 residues.

This chain connects TRBV2 to TRBJ2-3; 8 bases are shared with TRBD1. The ends lost 6 bases at V and 1 base at J; junction bases unmatched: 3. From germline, CDR1 is SNHLY and CDR2 FYNNEI. The CDR3 contains 14 residues. CDR3 DNA sequence: TGTGCCAGCAGAACGACAGGGGGCACAGATACGCAGTATTTT. This codes for CASRTTGGTDTQYF.

The chain joins TRBV7-9 to TRBJ2-1, with a weak D call TRBD1 (6 bases). CDR3 length equals 13 residues. CDR1 and CDR2 from the germline V gene are SEHNR and FQNEAQ (reference sequence). Trimming took off 5 bases at V and 7 bases at J, with 12 bases between the two ends. The CDR3 loop reads CASSATGKNEQFF. The DNA for the CDR3 is TGTGCCAGCAGCGCTACAGGGAAGAATGAGCAGTTCTTC.

This chain links TRBV5-1 with TRBJ1-2, with D possibly being TRBD1 (6 bases). Looked up from germline, CDR1 is SGHRS and CDR2 is YFSETQ. V was shortened by 0 bases and J by 8 bases, with 14 bases between the two germline ends. The CDR3 sequence is 14 residues long. Here the CDR3 reads CASSLGLGAEGYTF. As DNA, the CDR3 is TGCGCCAGCAGCTTGGGTTTGGGGGCGGAGGGCTACACCTTC.

The chain is built from TRBV9 and TRBJ1-5, with TRBD1 matching 7 bases. Germline loops: CDR1 SGDLS, CDR2 YYNGEE. The CDR3 spans 15 residues. Trimming took 4 bases from V and 0 from J; bases not matched to a gene: 4. This CDR3 is CASSRDSYSNQPQHF. CDR3 coding DNA: TGTGCCAGCAGCAGGGACAGTTATAGCAATCAGCCCCAGCATTTT.

The chain links TRBV7-3 to TRBJ2-1; D unclear. This CDR3 region has 15 residues. Looked up from germline, CDR1 is SGHTA and CDR2 is FQGTGA. With 5 bases removed from V and 8 bases from J, the gap between germline ends came to 19 bases. The CDR3 sequence is CASSRGATNIDEQFF. The DNA for the CDR3 is TGTGCCAGCAGCCGTGGAGCAACGAATATAGATGAGCAGTTCTTC. Full variable domain (outside the CDR3, taken from reference TRBV7-3 and TRBJ2-1): GAGVSQTPSNKVTEKGKYVELRCDPISGHTALYWYRQSLGQGPEFLIYFQGTGAADDSGLPNDRFFAVRPEGSVSTLKIQRTERGDSAVYLCASSRGATNIDEQFFGPGTRLTVL.

The rearrangement uses TRBV28 and TRBJ1-2, with D perhaps matching TRBD1 (5 bases). This CDR3 comprises 14 residues. V was clipped by 5 bases and J by 6 bases, with 16 bases between them. Germline CDR1 is MDHEN and CDR2 is SYDVKM. The CDR3 nucleotides are TGTGCCAGCAGTCCCCCACCAGGGCACCATGGCTACACCTTC. Amino acid sequence: CASSPPPGHHGYTF.